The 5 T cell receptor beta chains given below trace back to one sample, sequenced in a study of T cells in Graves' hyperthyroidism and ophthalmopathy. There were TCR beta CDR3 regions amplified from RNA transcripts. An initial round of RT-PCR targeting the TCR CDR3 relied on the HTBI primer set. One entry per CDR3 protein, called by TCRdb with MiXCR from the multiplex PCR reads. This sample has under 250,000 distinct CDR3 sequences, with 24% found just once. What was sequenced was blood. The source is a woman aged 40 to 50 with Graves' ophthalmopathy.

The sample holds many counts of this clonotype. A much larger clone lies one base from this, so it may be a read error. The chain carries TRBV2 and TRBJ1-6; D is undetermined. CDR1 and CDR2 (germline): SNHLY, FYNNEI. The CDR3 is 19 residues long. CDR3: CASSEASTGLSSYNSPLRF. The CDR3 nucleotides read TGTGCCAGCAGTGAAGCGAGTACTGGCTTAAGCTCCTATAATTCACCCCTCCGCTTT.

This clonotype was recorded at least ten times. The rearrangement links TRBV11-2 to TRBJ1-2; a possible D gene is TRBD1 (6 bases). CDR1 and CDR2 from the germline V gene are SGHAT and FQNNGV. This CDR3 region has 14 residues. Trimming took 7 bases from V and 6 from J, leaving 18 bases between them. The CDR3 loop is CASNSHREGHGYTF. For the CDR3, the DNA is TGTGCCAGCAACTCGCACAGGGAGGGCCATGGCTACACCTTC.

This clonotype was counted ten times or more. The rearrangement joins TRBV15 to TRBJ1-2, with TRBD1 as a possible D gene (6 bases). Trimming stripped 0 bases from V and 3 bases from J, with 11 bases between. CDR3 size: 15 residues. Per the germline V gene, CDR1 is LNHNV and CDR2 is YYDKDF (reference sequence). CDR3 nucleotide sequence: TGTGCCACCAGCAGAGATGGCAGGGGACACTATGGCTACACCTTC. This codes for CATSRDGRGHYGYTF.

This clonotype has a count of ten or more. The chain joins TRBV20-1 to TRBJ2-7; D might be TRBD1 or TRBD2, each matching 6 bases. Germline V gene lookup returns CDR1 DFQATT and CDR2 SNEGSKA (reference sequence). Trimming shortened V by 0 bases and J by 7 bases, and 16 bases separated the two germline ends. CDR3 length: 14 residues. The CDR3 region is CSARELPGGREQYF. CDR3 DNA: TGCAGTGCTAGAGAGCTCCCTGGGGGGCGGGAGCAGTACTTC.

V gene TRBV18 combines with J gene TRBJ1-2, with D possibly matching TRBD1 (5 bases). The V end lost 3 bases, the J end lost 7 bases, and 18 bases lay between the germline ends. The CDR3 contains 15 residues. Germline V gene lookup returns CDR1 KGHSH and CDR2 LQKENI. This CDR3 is CASSPRTTGEGGYTF. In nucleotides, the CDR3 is TGTGCCAGCTCACCCCGGACAACCGGGGAGGGTGGCTACACCTTC. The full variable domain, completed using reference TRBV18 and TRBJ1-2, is NAGVMQNPRHLVRRRGQEARLRCSPMKGHSHVYWYRQLPEEGLKFMVYLQKENIIDESGMPKERFSAEFPKEGPSILRIQQVVRGDSAAYFCASSPRTTGEGGYTFGSGTRLTVV.